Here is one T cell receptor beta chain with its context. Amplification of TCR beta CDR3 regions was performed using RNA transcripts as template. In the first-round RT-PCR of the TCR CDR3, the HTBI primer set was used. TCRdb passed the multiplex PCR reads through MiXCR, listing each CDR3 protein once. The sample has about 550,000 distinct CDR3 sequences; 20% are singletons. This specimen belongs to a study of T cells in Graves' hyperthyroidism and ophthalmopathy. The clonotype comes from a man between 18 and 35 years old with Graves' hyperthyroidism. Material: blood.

CDR3 sequence reads: CASSLSLTYEQYF. Here the CDR3 DNA reads TGTGCCAGCAGCTTGAGTCTCACCTACGAGCAGTACTTC. The V and J genes are TRBV5-5 and TRBJ2-7; unclear D gene. Trimming removed 1 base from V and 2 bases from J, with 7 bases in between. Per germline, CDR1 SGHKS and CDR2 YYEKEE (reference sequence). This CDR3 has 13 amino acids.